This record concerns one TCR beta chain sequence. Its antigen is still unknown. Blood sampling took place at baseline, cycle 4 day 1, and cycle 7 day 1. The data derive from a study of OX40 agonist ivuxolimab in advanced cancers. Study-level background: Therapy given before enrollment (anti-PD-1, anti-PD-L1 or anti-CTLA-4) was allowed, and around 40% had some. Of the patients, three showed partial responses, one with hepatocellular carcinoma and two with cutaneous melanoma.

The CDR3 runs to 13 residues. CDR1 SGHRS and CDR2 YFSETQ come from the germline V gene. The ends were cut back, 4 bases at V and 4 bases at J, with 11 bases in the middle. This table comes from immunoSEQ multiplex PCR, and its TCRdb copy is limited to in-frame clones, with some not included. The repertoire holds about 35,000 clones, around 83% seen once, with less than 2% in the top ten. General study findings and limits: Circulating CD4+ and CD8+ T cells showed clonal expansion by week 6 at 0.1 to 3.0 mg/kg.

The genes are TRBV5-1 and TRBJ1-2; unclear D gene. The sequence came from an adult with an advanced solid tumor such as melanoma, head and neck, liver or kidney cancer. The sample was CD4+ or CD8+ T cells sorted from blood, taken in a trial of the OX40 agonist ivuxolimab. Here the CDR3 reads CASSITASYGYTF. For the CDR3, the DNA is TGCGCCAGCAGCATTACAGCTTCCTATGGCTACACCTTC. The whole variable domain, filled in from reference TRBV5-1 and TRBJ1-2, reads KAGVTQTPRYLIKTRGQQVTLSCSPISGHRSVSWYQQTPGQGLQFLFEYFSETQRNKGNFPGRFSGRQFSNSRSEMNVSTLELGDSALYLCASSITASYGYTFGSGTRLTVV.